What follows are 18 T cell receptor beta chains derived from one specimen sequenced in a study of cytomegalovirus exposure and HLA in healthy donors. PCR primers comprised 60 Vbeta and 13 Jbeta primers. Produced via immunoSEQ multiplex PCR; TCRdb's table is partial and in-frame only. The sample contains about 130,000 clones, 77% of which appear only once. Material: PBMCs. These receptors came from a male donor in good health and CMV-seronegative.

CDR3 nucleotides: TGTGCCAGCAGGACGACGAATAGGACTAGCGGGGAATCTTCGAATACGCAGTATTTT. This gives the protein CASRTTNRTSGESSNTQYF. The V and J genes are TRBV7-9 and TRBJ2-3; 12 positions agree with TRBD2. CDR3 length: 19 amino acids. The germline V gene has CDR1 SEHNR and CDR2 FQNEAQ (reference sequence). V dropped 6 bases and J dropped 7; count of bases not matched to a gene: 20.

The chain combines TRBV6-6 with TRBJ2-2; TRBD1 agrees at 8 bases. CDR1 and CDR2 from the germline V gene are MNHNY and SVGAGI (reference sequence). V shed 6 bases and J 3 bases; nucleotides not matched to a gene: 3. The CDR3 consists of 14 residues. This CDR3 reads CASSLQGDTGELFF. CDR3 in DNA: TGTGCCAGCAGCCTACAGGGGGACACCGGGGAGCTGTTTTTT.

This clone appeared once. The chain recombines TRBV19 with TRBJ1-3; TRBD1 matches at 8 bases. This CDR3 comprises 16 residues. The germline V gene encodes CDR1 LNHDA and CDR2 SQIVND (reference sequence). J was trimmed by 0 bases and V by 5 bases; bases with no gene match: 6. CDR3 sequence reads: CASSRNRGSSGNTIYF. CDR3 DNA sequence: TGTGCCAGTAGTCGAAACAGGGGGAGCTCTGGAAACACCATATATTTT.

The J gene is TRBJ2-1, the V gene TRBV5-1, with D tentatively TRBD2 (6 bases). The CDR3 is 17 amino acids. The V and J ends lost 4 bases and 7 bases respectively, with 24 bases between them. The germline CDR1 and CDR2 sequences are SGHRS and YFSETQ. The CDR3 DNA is TGCGCCAGCAGCCCCGCGGGGAACTTCGGCTATTGGAATGAGCAGTTCTTC. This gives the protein CASSPAGNFGYWNEQFF.

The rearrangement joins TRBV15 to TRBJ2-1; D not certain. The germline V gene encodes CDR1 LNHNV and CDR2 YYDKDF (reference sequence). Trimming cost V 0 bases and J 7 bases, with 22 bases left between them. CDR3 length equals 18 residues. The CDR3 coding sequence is TGTGCCACCAGCAGAGATAGGAGCCGGCAAACCTCTGGGAATGAGCAGTTCTTC. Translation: CATSRDRSRQTSGNEQFF.

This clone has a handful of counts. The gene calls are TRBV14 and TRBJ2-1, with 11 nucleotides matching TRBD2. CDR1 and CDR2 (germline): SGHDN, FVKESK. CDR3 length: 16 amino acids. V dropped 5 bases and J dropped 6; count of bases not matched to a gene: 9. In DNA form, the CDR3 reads TGTGCCAGCAGCTTCTTAGCGGGGGGGTCGGGCAATGAGCAGTTCTTC. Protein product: CASSFLAGGSGNEQFF.

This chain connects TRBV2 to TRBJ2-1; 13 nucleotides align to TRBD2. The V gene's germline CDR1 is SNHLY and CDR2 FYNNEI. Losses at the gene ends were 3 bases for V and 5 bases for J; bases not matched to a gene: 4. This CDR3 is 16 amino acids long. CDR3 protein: CASSEPGTSGNNEQFF. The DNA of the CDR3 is TGTGCCAGCAGTGAGCCCGGGACTAGCGGGAACAATGAGCAGTTCTTC. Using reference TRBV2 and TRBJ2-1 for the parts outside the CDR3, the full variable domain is EPEVTQTPSHQVTQMGQEVILRCVPISNHLYFYWYRQILGQKVEFLVSFYNNEISEKSEIFDDQFSVERPDGSNFTLKIRSTKLEDSAMYFCASSEPGTSGNNEQFFGPGTRLTVL.

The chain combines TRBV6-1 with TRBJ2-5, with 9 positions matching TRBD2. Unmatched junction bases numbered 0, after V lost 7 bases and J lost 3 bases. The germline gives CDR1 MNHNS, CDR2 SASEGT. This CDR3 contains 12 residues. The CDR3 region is CASKRGEETQYF. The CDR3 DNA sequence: TGTGCCAGCAAGCGGGGGGAAGAGACCCAGTACTTC.

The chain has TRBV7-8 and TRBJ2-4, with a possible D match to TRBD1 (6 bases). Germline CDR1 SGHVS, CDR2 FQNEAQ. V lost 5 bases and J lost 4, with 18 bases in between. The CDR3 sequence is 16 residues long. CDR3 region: CASSPPRGVVKNIQYF. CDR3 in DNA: TGTGCCAGCAGCCCCCCCAGGGGAGTAGTGAAAAACATTCAGTACTTC.

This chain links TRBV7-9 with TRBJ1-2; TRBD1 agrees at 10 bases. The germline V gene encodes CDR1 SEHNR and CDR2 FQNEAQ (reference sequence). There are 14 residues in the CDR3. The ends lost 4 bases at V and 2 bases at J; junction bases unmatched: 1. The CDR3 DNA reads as TGTGCCAGCAGCTCGGGACAGGGGAACTATGGCTACACCTTC. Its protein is CASSSGQGNYGYTF.

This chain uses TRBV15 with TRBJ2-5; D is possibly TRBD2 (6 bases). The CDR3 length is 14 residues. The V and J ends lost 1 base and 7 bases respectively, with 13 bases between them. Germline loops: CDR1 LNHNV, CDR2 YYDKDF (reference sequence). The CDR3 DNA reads TGTGCCACCAGCAGAGCGGGATCAGCGGGGACCCAGTACTTC. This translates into CATSRAGSAGTQYF.

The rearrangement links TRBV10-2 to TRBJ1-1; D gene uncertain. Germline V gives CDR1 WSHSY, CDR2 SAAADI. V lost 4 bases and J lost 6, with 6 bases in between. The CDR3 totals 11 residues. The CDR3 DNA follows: TGCGCCAGCAGTGTGGGCCCTGAAGCTTTCTTT. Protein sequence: CASSVGPEAFF.

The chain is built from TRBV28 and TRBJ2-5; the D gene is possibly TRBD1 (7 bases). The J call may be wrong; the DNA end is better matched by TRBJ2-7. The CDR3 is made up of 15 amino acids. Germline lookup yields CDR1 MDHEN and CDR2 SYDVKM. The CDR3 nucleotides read TGTGCCAGCAGTTCAGGGGGGACAGAACGATACGAGCAGTACTTC. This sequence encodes CASSSGGTERYEQYF.

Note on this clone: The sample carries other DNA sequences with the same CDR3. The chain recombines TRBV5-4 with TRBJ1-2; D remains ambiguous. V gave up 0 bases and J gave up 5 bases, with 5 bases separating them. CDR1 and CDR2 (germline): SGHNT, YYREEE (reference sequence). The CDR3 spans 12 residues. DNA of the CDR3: TGTGCCAGCAGCTTGGACAGTTATGGCTACACCTTC. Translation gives CASSLDSYGYTF.

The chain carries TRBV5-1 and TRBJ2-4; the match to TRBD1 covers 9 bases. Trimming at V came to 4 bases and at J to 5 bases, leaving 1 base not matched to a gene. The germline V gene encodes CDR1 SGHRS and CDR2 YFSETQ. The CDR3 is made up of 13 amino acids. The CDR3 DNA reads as TGCGCCAGCAGCCGGACAGGGGAAAACATTCAGTACTTC. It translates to CASSRTGENIQYF.

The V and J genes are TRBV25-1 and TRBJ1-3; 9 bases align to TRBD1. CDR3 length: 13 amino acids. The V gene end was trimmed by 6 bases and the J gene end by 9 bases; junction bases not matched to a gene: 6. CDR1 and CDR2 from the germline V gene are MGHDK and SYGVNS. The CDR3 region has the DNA TGTGCCAGCAGGACGGACAGGGGTACCACCATATATTTT. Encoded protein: CASRTDRGTTIYF.

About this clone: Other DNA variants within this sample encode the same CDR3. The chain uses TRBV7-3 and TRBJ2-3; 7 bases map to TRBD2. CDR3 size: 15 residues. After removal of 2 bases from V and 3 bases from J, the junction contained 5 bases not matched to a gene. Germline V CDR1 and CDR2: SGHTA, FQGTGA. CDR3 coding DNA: TGTGCCAGCAGCTTACGTGGGGGGGGGACAGATACGCAGTATTTT. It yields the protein CASSLRGGGTDTQYF.

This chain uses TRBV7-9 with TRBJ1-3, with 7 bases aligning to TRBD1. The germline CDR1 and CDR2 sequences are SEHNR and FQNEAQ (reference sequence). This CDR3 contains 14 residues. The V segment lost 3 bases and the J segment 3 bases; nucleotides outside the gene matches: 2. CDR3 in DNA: TGTGCCAGCAGCTTTCCAGGGGGTGGAAACACCATATATTTT. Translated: CASSFPGGGNTIYF.